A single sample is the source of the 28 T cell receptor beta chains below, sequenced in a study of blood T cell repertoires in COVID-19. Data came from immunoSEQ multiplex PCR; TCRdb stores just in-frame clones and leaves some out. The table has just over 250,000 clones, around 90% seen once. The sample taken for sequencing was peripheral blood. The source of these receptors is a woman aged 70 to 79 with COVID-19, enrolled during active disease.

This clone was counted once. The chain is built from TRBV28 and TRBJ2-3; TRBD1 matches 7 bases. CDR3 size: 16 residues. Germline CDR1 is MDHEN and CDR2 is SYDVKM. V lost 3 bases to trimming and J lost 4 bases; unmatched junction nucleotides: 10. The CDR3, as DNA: TGTGCCAGCAGTTTGGGAATCACAGGGGTCCCAGATACGCAGTATTTT. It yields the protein CASSLGITGVPDTQYF.

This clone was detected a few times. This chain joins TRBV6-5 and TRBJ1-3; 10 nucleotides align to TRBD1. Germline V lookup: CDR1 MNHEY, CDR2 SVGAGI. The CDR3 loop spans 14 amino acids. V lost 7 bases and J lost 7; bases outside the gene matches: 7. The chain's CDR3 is CASTGTGELNTIYF. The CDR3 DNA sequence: TGTGCCAGCACCGGGACAGGGGAGCTGAACACCATATATTTT.

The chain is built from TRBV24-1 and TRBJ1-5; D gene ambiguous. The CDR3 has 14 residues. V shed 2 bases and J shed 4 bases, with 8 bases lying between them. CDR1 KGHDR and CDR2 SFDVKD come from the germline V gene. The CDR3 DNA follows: TGTGCCACCAGTGATTCTAGCTTAAATCAGCCCCAGCATTTT. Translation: CATSDSSLNQPQHF.

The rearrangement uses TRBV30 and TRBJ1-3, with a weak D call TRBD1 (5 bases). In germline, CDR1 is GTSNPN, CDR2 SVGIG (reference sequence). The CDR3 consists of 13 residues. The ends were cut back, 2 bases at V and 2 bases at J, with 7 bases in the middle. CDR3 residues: CAWSPGAGNTIYF. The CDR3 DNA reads TGTGCCTGGAGTCCGGGGGCTGGAAACACCATATATTTT.

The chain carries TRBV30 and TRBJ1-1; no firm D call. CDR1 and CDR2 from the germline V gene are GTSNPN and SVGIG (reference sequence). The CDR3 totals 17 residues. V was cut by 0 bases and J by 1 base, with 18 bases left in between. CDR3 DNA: TGTGCCTGGAGTGTACGTTCTTCGGATTCTAGGAACACTGAAGCTTTCTTT. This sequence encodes CAWSVRSSDSRNTEAFF.

The CDR3 reads CASSIFRDRAYGYTF. CDR3 bases: TGTGCCAGTAGTATTTTTAGGGACAGGGCCTATGGCTACACCTTC. The chain couples TRBV19 to TRBJ1-2, with 9 bases matching TRBD1. Per germline, CDR1 LNHDA and CDR2 SQIVND (reference sequence). The CDR3 is made up of 15 amino acids. J was trimmed by 4 bases and V by 3 bases; bases with no gene match: 6. The full variable domain, its missing parts supplied by reference TRBV19 and TRBJ1-2, is DGGITQSPKYLFRKEGQNVTLSCEQNLNHDAMYWYRQDPGQGLRLIYYSQIVNDFQKGDIAEGYSVSREKKESFPLTVTSAQKNPTAFYLCASSIFRDRAYGYTFGSGTRLTVV.

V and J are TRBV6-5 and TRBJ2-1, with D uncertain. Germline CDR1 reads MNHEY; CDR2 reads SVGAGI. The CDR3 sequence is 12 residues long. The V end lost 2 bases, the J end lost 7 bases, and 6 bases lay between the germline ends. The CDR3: CASSYTGNEQFF. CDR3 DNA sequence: TGTGCCAGCAGTTACACGGGTAATGAGCAGTTCTTC.

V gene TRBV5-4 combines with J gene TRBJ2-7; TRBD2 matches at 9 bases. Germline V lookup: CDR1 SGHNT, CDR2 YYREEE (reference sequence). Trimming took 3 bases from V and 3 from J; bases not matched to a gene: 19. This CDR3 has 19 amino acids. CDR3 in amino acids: CASSSTPGLATGRIYEQYF. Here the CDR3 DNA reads TGTGCCAGCAGCTCCACTCCGGGACTAGCTACCGGCAGAATCTACGAGCAGTACTTC.

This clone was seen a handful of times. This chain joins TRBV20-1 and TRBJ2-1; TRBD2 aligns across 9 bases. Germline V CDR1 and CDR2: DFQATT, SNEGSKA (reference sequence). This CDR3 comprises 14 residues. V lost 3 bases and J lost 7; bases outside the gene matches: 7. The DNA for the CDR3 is TGCAGTGCTAGTAGCGGGAGTGTTAATAATGAGCAGTTCTTC. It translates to CSASSGSVNNEQFF.

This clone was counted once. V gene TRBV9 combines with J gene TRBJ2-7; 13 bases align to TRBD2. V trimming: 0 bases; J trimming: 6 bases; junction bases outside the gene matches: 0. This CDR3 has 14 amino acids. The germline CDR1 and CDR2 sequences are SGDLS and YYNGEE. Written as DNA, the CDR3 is TGTGCCAGCAGCGTAGGGACTAGCGGGAGCGAGCAGTACTTC. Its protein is CASSVGTSGSEQYF.

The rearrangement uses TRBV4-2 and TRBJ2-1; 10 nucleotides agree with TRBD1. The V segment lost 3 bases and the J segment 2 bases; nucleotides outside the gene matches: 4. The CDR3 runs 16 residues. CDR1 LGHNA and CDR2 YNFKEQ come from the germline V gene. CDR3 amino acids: CASSHPGTGAYNEQFF. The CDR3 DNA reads TGTGCCAGCAGCCACCCCGGGACAGGGGCCTACAATGAGCAGTTCTTC.

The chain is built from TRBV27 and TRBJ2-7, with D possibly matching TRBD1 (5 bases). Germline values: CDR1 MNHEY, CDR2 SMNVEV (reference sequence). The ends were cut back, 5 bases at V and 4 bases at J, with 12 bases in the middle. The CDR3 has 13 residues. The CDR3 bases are TGTGCCAGCAGTCCGACAGAGGAGTACGAGCAGTACTTC. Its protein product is CASSPTEEYEQYF.

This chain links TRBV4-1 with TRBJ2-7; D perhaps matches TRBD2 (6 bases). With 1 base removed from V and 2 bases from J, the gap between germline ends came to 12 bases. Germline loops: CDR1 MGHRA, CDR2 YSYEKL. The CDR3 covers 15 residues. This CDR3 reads CASSQGEDATYEQYF. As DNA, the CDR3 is TGCGCCAGCAGCCAAGGGGAGGACGCAACCTACGAGCAGTACTTC.

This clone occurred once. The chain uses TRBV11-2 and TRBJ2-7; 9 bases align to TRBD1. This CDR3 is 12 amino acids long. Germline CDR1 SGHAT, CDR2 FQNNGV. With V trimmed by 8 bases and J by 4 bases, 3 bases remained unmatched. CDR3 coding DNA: TGTGCCAGCGAACAGGGGGCGTACGAGCAGTACTTC. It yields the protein CASEQGAYEQYF. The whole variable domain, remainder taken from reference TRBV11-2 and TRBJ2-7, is EAGVAQSPRYKIIEKRQSVAFWCNPISGHATLYWYQQILGQGPKLLIQFQNNGVVDDSQLPKDRFSAERLKGVDSTLKIQPAKLEDSAVYLCASEQGAYEQYFGPGTRLTVT.

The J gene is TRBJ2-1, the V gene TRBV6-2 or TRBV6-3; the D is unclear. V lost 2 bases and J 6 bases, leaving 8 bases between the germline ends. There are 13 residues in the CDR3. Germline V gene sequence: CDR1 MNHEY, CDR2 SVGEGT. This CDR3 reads CASSYPPGNEQFF. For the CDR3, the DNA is TGTGCCAGCAGTTACCCACCGGGCAATGAGCAGTTCTTC.

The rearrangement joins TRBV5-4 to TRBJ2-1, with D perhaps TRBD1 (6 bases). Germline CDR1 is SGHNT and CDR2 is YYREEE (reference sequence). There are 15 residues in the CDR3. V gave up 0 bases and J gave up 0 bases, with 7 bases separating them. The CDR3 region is CASSLGQASYNEQFF. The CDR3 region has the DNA TGTGCCAGCAGCTTGGGACAGGCCTCCTACAATGAGCAGTTCTTC. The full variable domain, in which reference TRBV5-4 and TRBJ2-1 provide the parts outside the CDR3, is ETGVTQSPTHLIKTRGQQVTLRCSSQSGHNTVSWYQQALGQGPQFIFQYYREEENGRGNFPPRFSGLQFPNYSSELNVNALELDDSALYLCASSLGQASYNEQFFGPGTRLTVL.

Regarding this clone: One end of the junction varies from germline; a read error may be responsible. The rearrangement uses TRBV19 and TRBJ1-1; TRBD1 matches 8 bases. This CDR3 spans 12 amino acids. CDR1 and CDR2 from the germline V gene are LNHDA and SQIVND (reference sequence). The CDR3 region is CASGLMGQALIF. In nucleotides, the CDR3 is TGTGCCAGTGGGCTGATGGGACAGGCGCTCATCTTT.

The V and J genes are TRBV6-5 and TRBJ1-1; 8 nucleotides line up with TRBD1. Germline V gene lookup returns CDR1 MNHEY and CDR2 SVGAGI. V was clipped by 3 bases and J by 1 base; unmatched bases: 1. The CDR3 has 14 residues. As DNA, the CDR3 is TGTGCCAGCAGTTATCAGGGGGCGAACACTGAAGCTTTCTTT. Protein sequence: CASSYQGANTEAFF.

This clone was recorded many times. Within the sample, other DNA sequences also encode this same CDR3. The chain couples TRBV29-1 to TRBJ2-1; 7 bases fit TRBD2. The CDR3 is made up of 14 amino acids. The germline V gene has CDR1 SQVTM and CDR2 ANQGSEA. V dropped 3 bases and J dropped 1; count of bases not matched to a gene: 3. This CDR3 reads CSVDPAGSYNEQFF. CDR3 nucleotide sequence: TGCAGCGTTGACCCAGCGGGATCCTACAATGAGCAGTTCTTC.

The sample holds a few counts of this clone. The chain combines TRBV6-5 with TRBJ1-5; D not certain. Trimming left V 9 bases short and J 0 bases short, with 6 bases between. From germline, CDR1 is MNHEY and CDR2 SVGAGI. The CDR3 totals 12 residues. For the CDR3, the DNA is TGTGCCAGTCACTATAGCAATCAGCCCCAGCATTTT. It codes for CASHYSNQPQHF.

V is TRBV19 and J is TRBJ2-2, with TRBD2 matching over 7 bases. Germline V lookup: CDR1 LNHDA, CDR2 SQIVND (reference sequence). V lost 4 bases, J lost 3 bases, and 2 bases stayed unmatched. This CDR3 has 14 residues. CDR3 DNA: TGTGCCAGTAGTAGGAGCGGGGACACCGGGGAGCTGTTTTTT. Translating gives CASSRSGDTGELFF.

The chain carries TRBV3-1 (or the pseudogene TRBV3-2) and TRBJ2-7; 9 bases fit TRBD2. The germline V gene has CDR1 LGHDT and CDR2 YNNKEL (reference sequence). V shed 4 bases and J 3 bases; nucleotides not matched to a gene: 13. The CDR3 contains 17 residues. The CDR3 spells CASSLDSGTSTSYEQYF. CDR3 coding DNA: TGTGCCAGCAGCCTAGACTCCGGGACTAGCACCAGCTACGAGCAGTACTTC.

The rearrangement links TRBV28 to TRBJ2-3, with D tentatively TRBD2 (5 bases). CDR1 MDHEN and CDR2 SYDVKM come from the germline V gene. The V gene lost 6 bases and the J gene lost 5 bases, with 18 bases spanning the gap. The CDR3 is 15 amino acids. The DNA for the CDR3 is TGTGCCAGCAGAAGCAGCGGACCCCGGGGAGATACGCAGTATTTT. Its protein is CASRSSGPRGDTQYF.

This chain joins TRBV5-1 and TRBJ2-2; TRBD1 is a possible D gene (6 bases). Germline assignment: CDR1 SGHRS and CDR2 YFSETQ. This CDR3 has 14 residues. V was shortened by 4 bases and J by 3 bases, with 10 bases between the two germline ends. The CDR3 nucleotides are TGCGCCAGCAGCACTACAGGGTACACCGGGGAGCTGTTTTTT. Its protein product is CASSTTGYTGELFF.

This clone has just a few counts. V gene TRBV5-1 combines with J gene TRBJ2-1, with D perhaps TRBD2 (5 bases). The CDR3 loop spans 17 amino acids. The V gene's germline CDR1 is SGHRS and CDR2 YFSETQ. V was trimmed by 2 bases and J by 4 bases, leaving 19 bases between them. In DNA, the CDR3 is TGCGCCAGCAGCTTCTTGAGGACTGTGCAGCTTTACAATGAGCAGTTCTTC. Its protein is CASSFLRTVQLYNEQFF.

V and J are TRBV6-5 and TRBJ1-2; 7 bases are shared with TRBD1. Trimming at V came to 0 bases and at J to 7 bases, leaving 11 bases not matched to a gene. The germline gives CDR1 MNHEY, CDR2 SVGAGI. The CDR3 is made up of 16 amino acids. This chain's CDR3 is CASSYSGGTGAGGYTF. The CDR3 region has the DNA TGTGCCAGCAGTTACTCAGGGGGAACAGGGGCCGGTGGCTACACCTTC.

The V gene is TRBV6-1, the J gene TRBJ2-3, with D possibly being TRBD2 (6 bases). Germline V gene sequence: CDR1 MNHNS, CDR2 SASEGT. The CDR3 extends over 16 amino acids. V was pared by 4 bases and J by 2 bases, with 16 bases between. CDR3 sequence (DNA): TGTGCCAGCAGTGTAATCGGCGGGATAAACACAGATACGCAGTATTTT. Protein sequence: CASSVIGGINTDTQYF.

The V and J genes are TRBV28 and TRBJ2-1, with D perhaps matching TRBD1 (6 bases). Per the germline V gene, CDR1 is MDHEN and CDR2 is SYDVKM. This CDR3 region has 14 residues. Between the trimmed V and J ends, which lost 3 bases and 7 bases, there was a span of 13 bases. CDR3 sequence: CASSFSQGQNEQFF. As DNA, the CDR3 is TGTGCCAGCAGTTTTAGTCAGGGGCAAAATGAGCAGTTCTTC.